Shown below are 29 T cell receptor beta chains from a single sample sequenced in a study of cytomegalovirus exposure and HLA in healthy donors. It was with 60 Vbeta and 13 Jbeta primers that the PCR ran. Some clones are missing from TCRdb's copy, which holds only in-frame ones; the method was immunoSEQ multiplex PCR. The sample shows roughly 150,000 clones, 80% of them seen only once. Sequenced material: PBMCs. The receptors derive from a female donor in good health and CMV-seronegative.

The genes are TRBV28 and TRBJ2-1; 12 bases are a match to TRBD2. Losses at the gene ends were 6 bases for V and 1 base for J; bases not matched to a gene: 13. The CDR3 sequence is 19 residues long. Per the germline V gene, CDR1 is MDHEN and CDR2 is SYDVKM. In DNA, the CDR3 is TGTGCCAGCAGAATCCTAGCGGGAGGGCCTTTTAGTTCCTACAATGAGCAGTTCTTC. It specifies CASRILAGGPFSSYNEQFF.

This chain links TRBV5-1 with TRBJ2-3, with TRBD2 identical over 9 bases. V dropped 0 bases and J dropped 6; count of bases not matched to a gene: 8. The CDR3 loop spans 16 amino acids. CDR1 and CDR2 (germline): SGHRS, YFSETQ. CDR3 sequence reads: CASSLAASGMADTQYF. The CDR3 DNA sequence: TGCGCCAGCAGCTTGGCCGCTAGCGGGATGGCGGATACGCAGTATTTT. The full variable domain, completed using reference TRBV5-1 and TRBJ2-3, is KAGVTQTPRYLIKTRGQQVTLSCSPISGHRSVSWYQQTPGQGLQFLFEYFSETQRNKGNFPGRFSGRQFSNSRSEMNVSTLELGDSALYLCASSLAASGMADTQYFGPGTRLTVL.

A remark on this clone: The sample carries other DNA sequences with the same CDR3. The chain carries TRBV2 and TRBJ2-7; TRBD1 is a possible D gene (6 bases). V lost 6 bases and J 1 base, leaving 7 bases between the germline ends. CDR1 is SNHLY, CDR2 FYNNEI, per germline. There are 12 residues in the CDR3. The CDR3 sequence is CASRQGSYEQYF. The CDR3 DNA follows: TGTGCCAGCAGACAGGGATCCTACGAGCAGTACTTC.

The chain couples TRBV29-1 to TRBJ2-3, with D possibly being TRBD2 (6 bases). This CDR3 comprises 15 residues. From germline, CDR1 is SQVTM and CDR2 ANQGSEA. V dropped 3 bases and J dropped 0 bases, with 13 bases sitting between them. Here the CDR3 reads CSVDGGEDSTDTQYF. The DNA of the CDR3 is TGCAGCGTTGACGGCGGGGAGGATAGCACAGATACGCAGTATTTT.

The chain employs TRBV14 and TRBJ2-1; D is uncertain. The CDR3 totals 11 residues. The germline V gene encodes CDR1 SGHDN and CDR2 FVKESK. With 4 bases removed from V and 7 bases from J, the gap between germline ends came to 5 bases. CDR3 residues: CASSPLNEQFF. The CDR3 DNA reads as TGTGCCAGCAGCCCCTTAAATGAGCAGTTCTTC.

The CDR3 region has the DNA TGTGCCAGCAGAAGGGGTATCGGTGAAAAACTGTTTTTT. The encoded protein is CASRRGIGEKLFF. The chain carries TRBV6-5 and TRBJ1-4; D is possibly TRBD1 (5 bases). V was trimmed by 6 bases and J by 7 bases, leaving 12 bases between them. The CDR3 spans 13 residues. Germline V CDR1 and CDR2: MNHEY, SVGAGI.

V gene TRBV18 combines with J gene TRBJ1-4; 8 bases are shared with TRBD1. Trimming cost V 2 bases and J 7 bases; bases outside gene matches: 6. The CDR3 is 15 amino acids. In germline, CDR1 is KGHSH, CDR2 LQKENI. DNA for the CDR3: TGTGCCAGCTCACCAGTGCGGACAGGGAGTGAAAAACTGTTTTTT. Translating it yields CASSPVRTGSEKLFF. The variable domain in full, completed from reference TRBV18 and TRBJ1-4, reads NAGVMQNPRHLVRRRGQEARLRCSPMKGHSHVYWYRQLPEEGLKFMVYLQKENIIDESGMPKERFSAEFPKEGPSILRIQQVVRGDSAAYFCASSPVRTGSEKLFFGSGTQLSVL.

The chain has TRBV6-5 and TRBJ2-2; maybe TRBD2 (5 bases). The CDR3 has 15 residues. Trimming took 2 bases from V and 5 from J, leaving 12 bases between them. Germline assignment: CDR1 MNHEY and CDR2 SVGAGI. The CDR3 bases are TGTGCCAGCAGTTACCTGGCGGGTGAAACCGGGGAGCTGTTTTTT. It encodes CASSYLAGETGELFF.

This sequence joins TRBV27 and TRBJ2-7, with 7 bases matching TRBD2. Germline-derived CDR1 and CDR2 are MNHEY and SMNVEV (reference sequence). The CDR3 loop spans 13 amino acids. Trimming removed 8 bases from V and 6 bases from J; junction bases left unmatched: 10. CDR3 sequence (DNA): TGTGCCAGCGCTGGTCCGGGAGGCTCCGAGCAGTACTTC. This encodes CASAGPGGSEQYF.

The V call is TRBV29-1, the J call TRBJ2-7, with a weak D call TRBD1 (5 bases). Germline CDR1 and CDR2: SQVTM and ANQGSEA. V was clipped by 7 bases and J by 0 bases, with 16 bases between them. CDR3 length equals 14 residues. CDR3 region: CSAETQGLSYEQYF. CDR3 coding DNA: TGCAGCGCCGAAACCCAGGGCCTCTCCTACGAGCAGTACTTC.

This chain uses TRBV29-1 with TRBJ2-5; 8 nucleotides match TRBD2. The V gene's germline CDR1 is SQVTM and CDR2 ANQGSEA. This CDR3 comprises 12 residues. V lost 1 base to trimming and J lost 11 bases; unmatched junction nucleotides: 6. The CDR3 reads CSVEAGGREQYF. The CDR3 DNA follows: TGCAGCGTTGAAGCGGGAGGGCGTGAGCAGTACTTC.

CDR3 amino acids: CASSSRHVTNPYNEQFF. CDR3 DNA sequence: TGTGCCAGCAGTTCCCGGCATGTGACTAACCCTTACAATGAGCAGTTCTTC. V is TRBV28 and J is TRBJ2-1; D possibly corresponds to TRBD2 (5 bases). Germline CDR1 MDHEN, CDR2 SYDVKM. CDR3 size: 17 residues. V shed 4 bases and J shed 4 bases, with 20 bases lying between them.

A single count supports this clone. This sequence joins TRBV7-9 and TRBJ2-4; 7 positions agree with TRBD2. V gave up 2 bases and J gave up 8 bases; unmatched junction bases: 3. Per the germline V gene, CDR1 is SEHNR and CDR2 is FQNEAQ (reference sequence). This CDR3 is built from 13 residues. The CDR3 loop reads CASSLTSVDIQYF. CDR3 in DNA: TGTGCCAGCAGCTTAACTAGCGTGGACATTCAGTACTTC.

This chain links TRBV2 with TRBJ1-1; 7 nucleotides match TRBD1. The CDR3 covers 12 residues. With V trimmed by 9 bases and J by 0 bases, 1 base remained unmatched. The germline V gene has CDR1 SNHLY and CDR2 FYNNEI. This chain's CDR3 is CARTGLNTEAFF. CDR3 nucleotides: TGTGCCAGGACAGGGTTGAACACTGAAGCTTTCTTT.

V and J are TRBV4-1 and TRBJ2-1, with D possibly TRBD1 on 6 matching bases. Trimming took off 0 bases at V and 7 bases at J, with 13 bases between the two ends. CDR1 MGHRA and CDR2 YSYEKL come from the germline V gene. CDR3 length: 15 amino acids. The CDR3 sequence is CASSQDRGVVNEQFF. The CDR3 region has the DNA TGCGCCAGCAGCCAAGACAGGGGAGTTGTAAATGAGCAGTTCTTC.

Here the CDR3 reads CASRGASTDTQYF. CDR3 nucleotide sequence: TGTGCCAGCCGTGGGGCAAGCACAGATACGCAGTATTTT. The rearrangement joins TRBV19 to TRBJ2-3, with D maybe TRBD1 (5 bases). From germline, CDR1 is LNHDA and CDR2 SQIVND (reference sequence). V dropped 9 bases and J dropped 0 bases, with 10 bases sitting between them. The CDR3 is 13 residues long. Supplemented by reference TRBV19 and TRBJ2-3, the full variable domain reads DGGITQSPKYLFRKEGQNVTLSCEQNLNHDAMYWYRQDPGQGLRLIYYSQIVNDFQKGDIAEGYSVSREKKESFPLTVTSAQKNPTAFYLCASRGASTDTQYFGPGTRLTVL.

This sequence joins TRBV15 and TRBJ2-1, with 8 bases identical to TRBD2. The CDR3 runs 19 residues. Germline CDR1 and CDR2: LNHNV and YYDKDF (reference sequence). V trimming: 6 bases; J trimming: 8 bases; junction bases outside the gene matches: 24. CDR3 region: CATSSPRGRNIRDRYEQFF. In nucleotides, the CDR3 is TGTGCCACCAGTTCGCCTCGCGGGAGGAACATACGGGATAGGTATGAGCAGTTCTTC.

This chain joins TRBV2 and TRBJ1-1, with unresolved D. CDR1 is SNHLY, CDR2 FYNNEI, per germline. V was clipped by 2 bases and J by 3 bases, with 7 bases between them. This CDR3 is built from 13 residues. The CDR3 is CASSEMRDTEAFF. DNA for the CDR3: TGTGCCAGCAGTGAAATGAGGGACACTGAAGCTTTCTTT.

V usage is TRBV19 and J usage is TRBJ1-5; TRBD1 is a possible D gene (6 bases). The CDR3 loop spans 15 amino acids. The V gene lost 9 bases and the J gene lost 3 bases, with 18 bases spanning the gap. Germline CDR1 and CDR2: LNHDA and SQIVND (reference sequence). The CDR3 DNA reads as TGTGCCAGCCAAGGGGTAGGGGGTATCAATCAGCCCCAGCATTTT. It encodes CASQGVGGINQPQHF.

The chain carries TRBV4-2 and TRBJ2-5, with 9 bases lining up with TRBD2. V lost 2 bases, J lost 2 bases, and 6 bases stayed unmatched. The CDR3 loop spans 16 amino acids. The germline CDR1 and CDR2 sequences are LGHNA and YNFKEQ. The DNA of the CDR3 is TGTGCCAGCAGCCAACGGCTAGCGGGGATTCAAGAGACCCAGTACTTC. Encoded protein: CASSQRLAGIQETQYF.

The genes are TRBV7-6 and TRBJ1-6; a weak D match, TRBD1 (6 bases). Trimming shortened V by 5 bases and J by 6 bases, and 14 bases separated the two germline ends. The CDR3 has 15 residues. Per the germline V gene, CDR1 is SGHVS and CDR2 is FNYEAQ. CDR3 sequence reads: CASSASQGLNSPLHF. DNA for the CDR3: TGTGCCAGCAGCGCTAGCCAGGGGCTTAATTCACCCCTCCACTTT.

The chain uses TRBV18 and TRBJ2-7; D perhaps matches TRBD1 (6 bases). Trimming cost V 0 bases and J 2 bases, with 8 bases left between them. The CDR3 has 14 amino acids. Germline-derived CDR1 and CDR2 are KGHSH and LQKENI. The CDR3 coding sequence is TGTGCCAGCTCACCACCAGGACAGACCTACGAGCAGTACTTC. Translating it yields CASSPPGQTYEQYF.

The genes are TRBV29-1 and TRBJ2-7; tentative D call: TRBD1 (5 bases). CDR1 is SQVTM, CDR2 ANQGSEA, per germline. CDR3 length: 13 amino acids. V was pared by 4 bases and J by 1 base, with 11 bases between. The CDR3: CSVAPKGSYEQYF. CDR3 bases: TGCAGCGTTGCCCCAAAGGGGTCCTACGAGCAGTACTTC.

V is TRBV5-4 and J is TRBJ1-2, with a possible D match to TRBD1 (5 bases). V was clipped by 0 bases and J by 8 bases, with 11 bases between them. There are 13 residues in the CDR3. The germline V gene has CDR1 SGHNT and CDR2 YYREEE (reference sequence). CDR3 sequence: CASSLEGEGGYTF. The CDR3 DNA reads as TGTGCCAGCAGCTTGGAAGGGGAGGGCGGCTACACCTTC. Supplemented by reference TRBV5-4 and TRBJ1-2, the full variable domain reads ETGVTQSPTHLIKTRGQQVTLRCSSQSGHNTVSWYQQALGQGPQFIFQYYREEENGRGNFPPRFSGLQFPNYSSELNVNALELDDSALYLCASSLEGEGGYTFGSGTRLTVV.

The chain recombines TRBV28 with TRBJ2-6, with 7 bases aligning to TRBD1. The CDR3 length is 16 residues. Germline V CDR1 and CDR2: MDHEN, SYDVKM. The V segment lost 3 bases and the J segment 2 bases; nucleotides outside the gene matches: 4. The CDR3: CASSFFTGAGANVLTF. DNA of the CDR3: TGTGCCAGCAGTTTTTTCACAGGGGCTGGGGCCAACGTCCTGACTTTC. The whole variable domain, remainder taken from reference TRBV28 and TRBJ2-6, is DVKVTQSSRYLVKRTGEKVFLECVQDMDHENMFWYRQDPGLGLRLIYFSYDVKMKEKGDIPEGYSVSREKKERFSLILESASTNQTSMYLCASSFFTGAGANVLTFGAGSRLTVL.

The V gene is TRBV27, the J gene TRBJ2-1, with a weak D call TRBD2 (6 bases). V lost 3 bases, J lost 0 bases, and 15 bases lay in between. The CDR3 spans 17 residues. CDR1 and CDR2 from the germline V gene are MNHEY and SMNVEV (reference sequence). CDR3 protein: CASSLAGGANSYNEQFF. The CDR3 DNA sequence: TGTGCCAGCAGTTTGGCCGGAGGGGCCAACTCCTACAATGAGCAGTTCTTC.

In its sample, this clone was seen a few times. The J gene is TRBJ1-1, the V gene TRBV28; D unresolved. CDR3 length: 14 amino acids. V gave up 6 bases and J gave up 4 bases, with 15 bases separating them. Germline V gene sequence: CDR1 MDHEN, CDR2 SYDVKM. The CDR3 nucleotides read TGTGCCAGCAGGGGAGTTTTGATAGGCACTGAAGCTTTCTTT. This sequence encodes CASRGVLIGTEAFF.

J is TRBJ2-7 and V is TRBV28; D perhaps matches TRBD1 (6 bases). The CDR3 contains 20 residues. Germline assignment: CDR1 MDHEN and CDR2 SYDVKM. The V end lost 2 bases, the J end lost 5 bases, and 31 bases lay between the germline ends. CDR3 amino acids: CASSLILHRVGQPDEDEQYF. The CDR3 DNA reads TGTGCCAGCAGTTTAATCCTCCATCGGGTAGGACAGCCCGACGAGGACGAGCAGTACTTC.

The CDR3 DNA reads as TGTGCCAGCAGCTTTCAACTAGCGGGAGGGCCATCCCAAGAGACCCAGTACTTC. Translated: CASSFQLAGGPSQETQYF. This chain uses TRBV11-2 with TRBJ2-5, with 13 bases that match TRBD2. The CDR3 covers 18 residues. Germline V gene sequence: CDR1 SGHAT, CDR2 FQNNGV. V gave up 3 bases and J gave up 1 base; unmatched junction bases: 8.